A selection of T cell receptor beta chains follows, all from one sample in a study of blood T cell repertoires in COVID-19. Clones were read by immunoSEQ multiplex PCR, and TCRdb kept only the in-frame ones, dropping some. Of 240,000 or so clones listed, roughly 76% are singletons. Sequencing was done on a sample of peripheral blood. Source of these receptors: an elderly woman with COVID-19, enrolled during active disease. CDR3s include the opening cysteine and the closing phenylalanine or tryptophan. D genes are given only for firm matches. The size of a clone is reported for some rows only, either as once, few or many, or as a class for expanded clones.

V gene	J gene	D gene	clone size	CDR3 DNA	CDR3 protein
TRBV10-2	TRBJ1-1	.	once	TGCGCCAGCAGTGAGTCGATTGGGGCAGGGCACACTGAAGCTTTCTTT	CASSESIGAGHTEAFF
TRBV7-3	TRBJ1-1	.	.	TGTGCCAGCAGCTTGGCAGGCTCAAAAATGAACACTGAAGCTTTCTTT	CASSLAGSKMNTEAFF
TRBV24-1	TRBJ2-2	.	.	TGTGCCACCAGTGACCCGGGACACCCCGGGGAGCTGTTTTTT	CATSDPGHPGELFF
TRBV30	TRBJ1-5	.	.	TGTGCCTGGAGTGTGGACTCATCGCAGCCCCAGCATTTT	CAWSVDSSQPQHF
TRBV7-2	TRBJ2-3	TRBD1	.	TGTGCCAGCAGGAGGACAGGGGGGACAGATACGCAGTATTTT	CASRRTGGTDTQYF
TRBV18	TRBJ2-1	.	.	TGTGCCAGCTCACCCAACTTTAACGGGGGAGATGAGCAGTTCTTC	CASSPNFNGGDEQFF
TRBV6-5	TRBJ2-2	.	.	TGTGCCAGCAGTTCTACTAGCGGGGAGCTGTTTTTT	CASSSTSGELFF
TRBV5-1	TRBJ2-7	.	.	TGCGCCAGCAGTATGGGACTGGGGTACGAGCAGTACTTC	CASSMGLGYEQYF
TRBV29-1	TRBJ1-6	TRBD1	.	TGCAGCGCCGGGACAGGGAACTCACCCCTCCACTTT	CSAGTGNSPLHF
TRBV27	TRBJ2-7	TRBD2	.	TGTGCCAGCAGTCTCAAAGCGGGAGGGCCCTCCTACGAGCAGTACTTC	CASSLKAGGPSYEQYF
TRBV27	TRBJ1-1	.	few	TGTGCCAGCAGTTTCGCCGGGACTAAGGCGGACACTGAAGCTTTCTTT	CASSFAGTKADTEAFF
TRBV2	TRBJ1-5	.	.	TGTGCCAGCAGGAGGGCGGAAGGCCAGCCCCAGCATTTT	CASRRAEGQPQHF
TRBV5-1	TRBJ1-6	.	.	TGCGCCAGCAGCTTGGAAGGAGCCCGAAGATCACCCCTCCACTTT	CASSLEGARRSPLHF
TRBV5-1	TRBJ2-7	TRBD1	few	TGCGCCAGCAGCTTGCTAACAGGGGGCTACGAGCAGTACTTC	CASSLLTGGYEQYF
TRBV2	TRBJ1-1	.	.	TGTGCCAGCAGTCTTTACCATGCGGGCACTGAAGCTTTCTTT	CASSLYHAGTEAFF
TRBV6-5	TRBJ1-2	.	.	TGTGCCAGCAGTTACTCGTTAGGCAACCTACGAGGCGGCTACACCTTC	CASSYSLGNLRGGYTF
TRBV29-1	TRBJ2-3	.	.	TGCAGCGTCAGAGGACTACACTCTAGCACAGATACGCAGTATTTT	CSVRGLHSSTDTQYF
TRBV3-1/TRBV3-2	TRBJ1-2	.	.	TGTGCCAGCAGCCAACGGAGAGGGCGCGGCTACACCTTC	CASSQRRGRGYTF
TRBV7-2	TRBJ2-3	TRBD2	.	TGTGCCAGCAGCTCCGGCGGGAGGTTCGCAGATACGCAGTATTTT	CASSSGGRFADTQYF
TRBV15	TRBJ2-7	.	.	TGTGCCACCAGCGTCCCCGCCAGGGGCTACGAGCAGTACTTC	CATSVPARGYEQYF
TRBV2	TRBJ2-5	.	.	TGTGCCAGCAACCGGGTACTAGCTACGGGTGGGGGAGGGACCCAGTACTTC	CASNRVLATGGGGTQYF
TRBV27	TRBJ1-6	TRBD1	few	TGTGCCAGCAGTCTACAAAGACAGGGGGCGTATAATTCACCCCTCCACTTT	CASSLQRQGAYNSPLHF
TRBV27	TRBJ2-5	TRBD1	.	TGTGCCAGCAGTCCGGCAGGGGGCGGGAAGACCCAGTACTTC	CASSPAGGGKTQYF
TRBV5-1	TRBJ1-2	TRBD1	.	TGCGCCAGCAGCTTGGACCTCCCCAGACAGGGAGGCGGCTACACCTTC	CASSLDLPRQGGGYTF
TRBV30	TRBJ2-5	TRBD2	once	TGTGCCTGGAGCCCGGGACTACAAGAGACCCAGTACTTC	CAWSPGLQETQYF
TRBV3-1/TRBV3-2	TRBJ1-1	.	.	TGTGCCAGCAGCCAAGATATAATCTTGGCAGAGAGTTGGCAGGTCGACACTGAAGCTTTCTTT	CASSQDIILAESWQVDTEAFF
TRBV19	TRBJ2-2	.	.	TGTGCCAGTAGGAGGACATCGAACACCGGGGAGCTGTTTTTT	CASRRTSNTGELFF
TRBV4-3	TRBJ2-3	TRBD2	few	TGCGCCAGCAGCCGGGGGACTAGCGGGAGTGCGGCCGGCACAGATACGCAGTATTTT	CASSRGTSGSAAGTDTQYF